One sample yielded the 6 T cell receptor beta chains listed below, sequenced in a study of beta chain features in type 1 diabetes. Reverse transcribing all isolated RNA meant expressed TCRB transcripts were sequenced. TCRdb's table, derived via immunoSEQ multiplex PCR, lists solely in-frame clones and lacks some. The repertoire holds around 150,000 clones, about a tenth seen once, with around 0.48% in the top ten. General observations from the study: Within each of all four CD4+ subsets, Type 1 diabetes patients had TCRB CDR3s that were moderately but significantly shorter.

Antigens for these TCRs are unknown. Sample: central memory CD4+ T cells from blood. The receptors derive from a man aged 30 to 39 with type 1 diabetes.

This clone was seen a handful of times. The chain combines TRBV2 with TRBJ2-2; possibly TRBD2 for D (5 bases). The germline CDR1 and CDR2 sequences are SNHLY and FYNNEI. CDR3 length equals 14 residues. Deletions cut 6 bases from V and 8 bases from J, with 16 bases between. Here the CDR3 reads CASSLPQRVGELFF. CDR3 in DNA: TGTGCCAGCAGCCTACCCCAGAGGGTAGGGGAGCTGTTTTTT.

CDR3 DNA sequence: TGCAGCGTTGTTGTTAACTACCAGAACACTGAAGCTTTCTTT. This gives the protein CSVVVNYQNTEAFF. The genes are TRBV29-1 and TRBJ1-1; D call uncertain. This CDR3 has 14 residues. V was clipped by 4 bases and J by 1 base, with 13 bases between them. The germline V gene encodes CDR1 SQVTM and CDR2 ANQGSEA.

A few counts support this clone. J is TRBJ1-5 and V is TRBV30; D is unclear. CDR1 GTSNPN and CDR2 SVGIG come from the germline V gene (reference sequence). CDR3 length equals 16 residues. Trimming cost V 0 bases and J 2 bases, with 14 bases left between them. The CDR3 spells CAWSVPGVHGNQPQHF. As DNA, the CDR3 is TGTGCCTGGAGTGTACCTGGAGTCCATGGCAATCAGCCCCAGCATTTT.

This clone has more than one count but fewer than ten. The chain joins TRBV7-2 to TRBJ2-1; no reliable D call. V gave up 6 bases and J gave up 5 bases, with 5 bases separating them. Germline lookup yields CDR1 SGHTA and CDR2 FQGNSA. The CDR3 spans 11 residues. CDR3 protein: CASRLNNEQFF. The CDR3 DNA is TGTGCCAGCAGGCTAAACAATGAGCAGTTCTTC.

V is TRBV18 and J is TRBJ2-7, with 10 nucleotides matching TRBD2. CDR1 and CDR2 (germline): KGHSH, LQKENI. Losses at the gene ends were 6 bases for V and 5 bases for J; bases not matched to a gene: 7. The CDR3 covers 14 residues. The CDR3 sequence is CASSLTGTSDEQYF. In nucleotides, the CDR3 is TGTGCCAGCTCGTTAACCGGGACTAGCGACGAGCAGTACTTC.

The V gene is TRBV5-5, the J gene TRBJ2-7; 9 bases are shared with TRBD2. The CDR3 covers 16 residues. V was pared by 5 bases and J by 2 bases, with 11 bases of the junction left unmatched. The germline CDR1 and CDR2 sequences are SGHKS and YYEKEE (reference sequence). The CDR3 nucleotides are TGTGCCAGCAGACGAACCGGGACTAGCCTAACCTACGAGCAGTACTTC. It translates to CASRRTGTSLTYEQYF.